This entry lists 22 T cell receptor beta chains sequenced from one sample in a study of blood T cell repertoires in COVID-19. Assay: immunoSEQ multiplex PCR; the TCRdb copy retains only in-frame clones and omits some. Found here are more than 45,000 clones, nearly 85% of them singletons; the top ten hold roughly 8.2%. The material sequenced was peripheral blood. The origin of the receptors is a man older than 75 in a cohort sampled during active COVID-19.

This chain joins TRBV6-5 and TRBJ1-2, with 7 positions matching TRBD1. The CDR3 is 13 residues long. Per the germline V gene, CDR1 is MNHEY and CDR2 is SVGAGI. Trimming removed 6 bases from V and 5 bases from J; junction bases left unmatched: 6. For the CDR3, the DNA is TGTGCCAGCAGGGGGGACAGTTCGTATGGCTACACCTTC. Translating it yields CASRGDSSYGYTF.

In its sample, this clone was seen a few times. The chain is built from TRBV5-4 and TRBJ1-2; D unclear. The CDR3 has 13 residues. The V and J ends lost 0 bases and 3 bases respectively, with 6 bases between them. Germline V gene sequence: CDR1 SGHNT, CDR2 YYREEE (reference sequence). The CDR3 region is CASSLGLDYGYTF. The CDR3 DNA reads as TGTGCCAGCAGCTTGGGACTAGACTATGGCTACACCTTC.

This clone was observed a handful of times. This sequence joins TRBV25-1 and TRBJ1-3; 8 bases fit TRBD1. The ends lost 3 bases at V and 1 base at J; junction bases unmatched: 11. Germline loops: CDR1 MGHDK, CDR2 SYGVNS. CDR3 length: 18 amino acids. The CDR3 bases are TGTGCCAGCAGTGACCCTGGACAGGGTCCCTCATCTGGAAACACCATATATTTT. Translating it yields CASSDPGQGPSSGNTIYF.

With respect to this clone: Relative to the germline gene, one junction end is altered; a read error may explain this. The V gene is TRBV24-1, the J gene TRBJ2-3; the match to TRBD2 covers 14 bases. There are 18 residues in the CDR3. Germline CDR1 reads KGHDR; CDR2 reads SFDVKD. The CDR3 loop reads CATSDPGTSGSNTGTQYF. In DNA form, the CDR3 reads TGTGCCACCAGTGACCCCGGGACTAGCGGGAGCAACACAGGTACGCAGTATTTT.

This clone has just a few counts. This rearrangement joins TRBV5-1 to TRBJ1-4; TRBD1 aligns across 10 bases. The length of the CDR3 is 16 residues. Germline trimming cut 5 bases from V and 4 bases from J; bases unmatched to any gene: 8. CDR1 is SGHRS and CDR2 is YFSETQ in the germline V gene. CDR3 coding DNA: TGCGCCAGCAGTTCGGTGGACAGGGGGTTTAATGAAAAACTGTTTTTT. Its translation: CASSSVDRGFNEKLFF.

The chain uses TRBV2 and TRBJ2-6; 8 bases are a match to TRBD1. Trimming took 4 bases from V and 3 from J; bases not matched to a gene: 5. The V gene's germline CDR1 is SNHLY and CDR2 FYNNEI. The CDR3 is made up of 16 amino acids. The DNA of the CDR3 is TGTGCCAGCAGTGGGATGACAGGGGTTGGGGCCAACGTCCTGACTTTC. Encoded protein: CASSGMTGVGANVLTF.

This clone appeared once. This chain joins TRBV5-4 and TRBJ1-1; maybe TRBD1 (6 bases). Trimming pared 1 base from V and 3 bases from J, leaving 10 bases between. Germline CDR1 reads SGHNT; CDR2 reads YYREEE (reference sequence). The CDR3 is 14 residues long. The CDR3 loop reads CASSLQGTDTEAFF. CDR3 sequence (DNA): TGTGCCAGCAGCTTGCAGGGGACCGACACTGAAGCTTTCTTT.

This clone appeared a few times. The genes are TRBV4-1 and TRBJ1-1; D not certain. Germline V gene data show CDR1 as MGHRA and CDR2 as YSYEKL. CDR3 length equals 18 residues. Trimming removed 0 bases from V and 0 bases from J, with 17 bases in between. DNA of the CDR3: TGCGCCAGCAGCCAAGATGAGGGAGGAGCTACAGTGAACACTGAAGCTTTCTTT. It codes for CASSQDEGGATVNTEAFF.

The rearrangement links TRBV18 to TRBJ1-1; a possible D gene is TRBD1 (5 bases). Per germline, CDR1 KGHSH and CDR2 LQKENI. Trimming left V 5 bases short and J 6 bases short, with 25 bases between. The CDR3 is made up of 17 amino acids. CDR3 sequence (DNA): TGTGCCAGCTCAAAAGGCGGGGCCGGCTCTCTCGGCCCTGAAGCTTTCTTT. It is translated as CASSKGGAGSLGPEAFF.

The gene calls are TRBV29-1 and TRBJ1-1; D is perhaps TRBD1 (5 bases). CDR3 size: 13 residues. Looked up from germline, CDR1 is SQVTM and CDR2 is ANQGSEA. V lost 6 bases, J lost 0 bases, and 11 bases lay in between. The CDR3 region is CSVLDTLNTEAFF. The CDR3 nucleotides read TGCAGCGTCCTGGACACTTTGAACACTGAAGCTTTCTTT. The full variable domain, with the rest looked up from reference TRBV29-1 and TRBJ1-1, is SAVISQKPSRDICQRGTSLTIQCQVDSQVTMMFWYRQQPGQSLTLIATANQGSEATYESGFVIDKFPISRPNLTFSTLTVSNMSPEDSSIYLCSVLDTLNTEAFFGQGTRLTVV.

The genes are TRBV7-2 and TRBJ1-1; D not resolved. From germline, CDR1 is SGHTA and CDR2 FQGNSA. The CDR3 is made up of 17 amino acids. V lost 1 base to trimming and J lost 0 bases, with 15 bases between them. CDR3: CASSLGLAGDMNTEAFF. The CDR3 DNA reads TGTGCCAGCAGCTTAGGTTTAGCGGGAGACATGAACACTGAAGCTTTCTTT.

This clone appeared a few times. V usage is TRBV28 and J usage is TRBJ1-5, with 12 bases that match TRBD1. V shed 8 bases and J 4 bases; nucleotides not matched to a gene: 15. Germline V lookup: CDR1 MDHEN, CDR2 SYDVKM. CDR3 length: 18 residues. CDR3 bases: TGTGCCAGCGCTTCCCGTCCGGGACAGGGGGCCGGTAATCAGCCCCAGCATTTT. Protein sequence: CASASRPGQGAGNQPQHF.

The chain combines TRBV18 with TRBJ1-1; D might be TRBD1 (5 bases). The germline V and J ends were trimmed by 0 bases and 8 bases, with 16 bases remaining between them. Germline V gene lookup returns CDR1 KGHSH and CDR2 LQKENI. This CDR3 spans 15 amino acids. CDR3 in amino acids: CASSPPGGLNREAFF. CDR3 nucleotide sequence: TGTGCCAGCTCACCACCGGGGGGACTAAACAGAGAAGCTTTCTTT.

This chain links TRBV10-3 with TRBJ1-1; the match to TRBD1 covers 9 bases. The CDR3 spans 12 residues. Per the germline V gene, CDR1 is ENHRY and CDR2 is SYGVKD. The J segment lost 7 bases and the V segment lost 8 bases, leaving 5 bases of the junction unmatched. The CDR3 sequence: CAIDRGQGEAFF. In DNA form, the CDR3 reads TGTGCCATCGATCGGGGACAGGGTGAAGCTTTCTTT.

V and J are TRBV18 and TRBJ1-4, with TRBD1 matching over 7 bases. The V segment lost 3 bases and the J segment 4 bases; nucleotides outside the gene matches: 8. This CDR3 is built from 16 residues. Germline CDR1 and CDR2: KGHSH and LQKENI. The CDR3 here is CASSPGQVLSNEKLFF. The DNA for the CDR3 is TGTGCCAGCTCACCCGGACAGGTTCTTAGTAATGAAAAACTGTTTTTT.

V gene TRBV2 combines with J gene TRBJ2-7; TRBD1 might be the D (5 bases). CDR3 length equals 14 residues. Trimming removed 5 bases at V and 1 base at J, with 12 bases between. The germline CDR1 and CDR2 sequences are SNHLY and FYNNEI. CDR3 nucleotides: TGTGCCAGCAGTAAACCTGACAGATCCTACGAGCAGTACTTC. Its protein product is CASSKPDRSYEQYF.

The chain recombines TRBV7-9 with TRBJ1-2; tentatively, D is TRBD1 (5 bases). CDR1 and CDR2 from the germline V gene are SEHNR and FQNEAQ (reference sequence). V was trimmed by 5 bases and J by 4 bases, leaving 8 bases between them. The CDR3 is made up of 12 amino acids. As DNA, the CDR3 is TGTGCCAGCAGCCCAACAGGCTATGGCTACACCTTC. This gives the protein CASSPTGYGYTF.

V and J are TRBV28 and TRBJ1-3, with D possibly being TRBD1 (6 bases). The CDR3 consists of 16 residues. Germline V gives CDR1 MDHEN, CDR2 SYDVKM. Trimming left V 8 bases short and J 0 bases short, with 17 bases between. For the CDR3, the DNA is TGTGCCAGCGGTCCCGACAGGATATTCTCTGGAAACACCATATATTTT. Translation gives CASGPDRIFSGNTIYF.

The rearrangement links TRBV7-2 to TRBJ1-2, with D maybe TRBD1 (5 bases). V shed 4 bases and J shed 1 base, with 10 bases lying between them. Per germline, CDR1 SGHTA and CDR2 FQGNSA. This CDR3 spans 14 amino acids. Written as DNA, the CDR3 is TGTGCCAGCAGCTCGGGACTGATTAACTATGGCTACACCTTC. It is translated as CASSSGLINYGYTF.

The chain recombines TRBV3-1 (or the pseudogene TRBV3-2) with TRBJ2-7, with D perhaps matching TRBD1 (5 bases). Germline CDR1 reads LGHDT; CDR2 reads YNNKEL (reference sequence). The CDR3 contains 15 residues. V was trimmed by 0 bases and J by 4 bases, leaving 13 bases between them. This CDR3 is CASSQDWSGKYEQYF. CDR3 nucleotide sequence: TGTGCCAGCAGCCAAGATTGGTCAGGGAAGTACGAGCAGTACTTC.

The CDR3: CASSRPGGNNEQYF. The CDR3 coding sequence is TGCGCCAGCAGCCGACCAGGGGGGAACAACGAGCAGTACTTC. This chain connects TRBV5-1 to TRBJ2-7, with D possibly matching TRBD1 (7 bases). This CDR3 comprises 14 residues. In germline, CDR1 is SGHRS, CDR2 YFSETQ. Trimming cost V 4 bases and J 5 bases, with 16 bases left between them.

This chain links TRBV28 with TRBJ1-2; a possible D gene is TRBD1 (5 bases). This CDR3 has 12 amino acids. The V and J ends lost 5 bases and 4 bases respectively, with 8 bases between them. Per germline, CDR1 MDHEN and CDR2 SYDVKM. The CDR3 spells CASSRGSYGYTF. CDR3 DNA: TGTGCCAGCAGTAGGGGCAGCTATGGCTACACCTTC.